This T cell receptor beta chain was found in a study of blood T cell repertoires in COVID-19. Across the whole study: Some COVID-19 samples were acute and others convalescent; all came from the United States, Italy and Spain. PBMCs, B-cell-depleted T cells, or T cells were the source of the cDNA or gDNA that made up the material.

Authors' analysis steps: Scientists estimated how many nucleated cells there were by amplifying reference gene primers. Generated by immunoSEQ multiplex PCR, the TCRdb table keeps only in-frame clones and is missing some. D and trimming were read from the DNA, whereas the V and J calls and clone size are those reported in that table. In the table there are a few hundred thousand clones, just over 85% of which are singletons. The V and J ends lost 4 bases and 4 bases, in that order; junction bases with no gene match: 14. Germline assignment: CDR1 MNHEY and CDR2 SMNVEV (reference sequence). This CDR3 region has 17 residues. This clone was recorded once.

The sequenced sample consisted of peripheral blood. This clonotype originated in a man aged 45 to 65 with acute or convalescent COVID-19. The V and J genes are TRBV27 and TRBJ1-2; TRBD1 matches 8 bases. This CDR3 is CASSSLRWTGKGYGYTF. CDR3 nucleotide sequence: TGTGCCAGCAGTTCACTTCGGTGGACAGGGAAGGGCTATGGCTACACCTTC.